This section outlines one TCR beta chain sequence together with its context. Germline V gene data show CDR1 as SGHTA and CDR2 as FQGNSA. V gave up 2 bases and J gave up 2 bases, with 4 bases separating them. The CDR3 loop spans 14 amino acids. TCR beta VDJ combinations and CDR3 sequences were profiled from genomic DNA. From the reads, TCRdb called clonotypes with MiXCR, one entry per CDR3 protein. The sample holds hundreds of thousands of distinct CDR3 sequences, about two thirds seen once. This sample is drawn from a study of CD8+CD57+ T cells in acquired aplastic anemia. This chain uses TRBV7-2 with TRBJ2-6; no clear D. Material: sorted CD4+, CD8+, or CD8+CD57+ T cells (not recorded which) from PBMCs. The TCR comes from a human donor in good health, serving as a control. The CDR3 spells CASSLRAGANVLTF. In DNA, the CDR3 is TGTGCCAGCAGCTTACGCGCTGGGGCCAACGTCCTGACTTTC.